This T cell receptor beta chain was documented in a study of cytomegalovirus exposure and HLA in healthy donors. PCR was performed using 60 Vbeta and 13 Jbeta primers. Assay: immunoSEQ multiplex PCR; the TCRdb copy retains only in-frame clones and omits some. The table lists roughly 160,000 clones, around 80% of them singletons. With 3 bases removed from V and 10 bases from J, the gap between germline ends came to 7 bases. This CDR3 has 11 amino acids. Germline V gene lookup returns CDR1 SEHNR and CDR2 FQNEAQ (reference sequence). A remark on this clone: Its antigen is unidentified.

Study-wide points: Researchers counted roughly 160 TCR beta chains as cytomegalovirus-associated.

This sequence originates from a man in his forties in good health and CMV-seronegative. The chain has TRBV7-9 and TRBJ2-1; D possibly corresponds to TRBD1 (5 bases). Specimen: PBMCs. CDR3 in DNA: TGTGCCAGCAGCTTTGGGGCAGAGCAGTTCTTC. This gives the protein CASSFGAEQFF.